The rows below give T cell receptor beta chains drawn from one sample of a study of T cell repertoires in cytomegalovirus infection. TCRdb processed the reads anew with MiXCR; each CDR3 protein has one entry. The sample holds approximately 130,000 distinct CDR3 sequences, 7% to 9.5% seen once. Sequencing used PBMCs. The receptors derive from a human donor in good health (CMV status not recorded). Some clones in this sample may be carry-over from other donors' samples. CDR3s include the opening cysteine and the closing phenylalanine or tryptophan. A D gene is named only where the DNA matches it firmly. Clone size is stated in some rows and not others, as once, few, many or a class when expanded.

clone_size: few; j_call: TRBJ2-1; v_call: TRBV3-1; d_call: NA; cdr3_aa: CASSQVGSEKEQFF; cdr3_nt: TGTGCCAGCAGCCAAGTAGGCTCCGAGAAGGAGCAGTTCTTC
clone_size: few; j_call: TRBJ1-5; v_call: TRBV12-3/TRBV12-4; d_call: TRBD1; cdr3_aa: CASSGRTGMAGNQPQHF; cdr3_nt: TGTGCCAGCAGTGGTAGGACAGGGATGGCTGGCAATCAGCCCCAGCATTTT
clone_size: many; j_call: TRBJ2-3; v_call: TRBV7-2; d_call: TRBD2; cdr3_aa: CASSLDVSGDTQYF; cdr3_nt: TGTGCCAGCAGCTTAGATGTTAGCGGGGATACGCAGTATTTT
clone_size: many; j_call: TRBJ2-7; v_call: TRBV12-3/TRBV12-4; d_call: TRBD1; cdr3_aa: CASSPQGYTYEQYF; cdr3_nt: TGTGCCAGCAGCCCACAGGGGTACACCTACGAGCAGTACTTC
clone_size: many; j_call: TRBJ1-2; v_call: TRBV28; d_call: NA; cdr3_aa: CASSPPGVRSYGYTF; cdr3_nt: TGTGCCAGCAGTCCCCCGGGGGTGAGGAGCTATGGCTACACCTTC
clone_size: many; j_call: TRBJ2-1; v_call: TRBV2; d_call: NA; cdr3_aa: CASSEYEGNNEQFF; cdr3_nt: TGTGCCAGCAGTGAATATGAGGGCAACAATGAGCAGTTCTTC
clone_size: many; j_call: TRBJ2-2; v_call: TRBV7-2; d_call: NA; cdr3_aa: CASSFNPGELFF; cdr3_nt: TGTGCCAGCAGCTTTAATCCCGGGGAGCTGTTTTTT
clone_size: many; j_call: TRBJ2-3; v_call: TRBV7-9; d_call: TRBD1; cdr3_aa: CASSSGDRVISPDTQYF; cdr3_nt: TGTGCCAGCAGCTCTGGGGACAGGGTAATTTCCCCAGATACGCAGTATTTT
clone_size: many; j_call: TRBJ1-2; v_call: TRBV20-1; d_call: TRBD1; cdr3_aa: CSARDAQGSYGYTF; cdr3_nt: TGCAGTGCTAGGGACGCACAGGGGTCCTATGGCTACACCTTC
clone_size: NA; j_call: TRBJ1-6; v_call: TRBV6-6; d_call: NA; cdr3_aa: CASLGEVKSPLHF; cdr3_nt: TGTGCCAGCCTGGGGGAAGTTAAATCACCCCTCCACTTT
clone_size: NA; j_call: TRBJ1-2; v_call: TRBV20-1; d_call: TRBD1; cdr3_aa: CSATRQGGNYGYTF; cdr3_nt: TGCAGTGCTACTAGACAGGGGGGTAACTATGGCTACACCTTC
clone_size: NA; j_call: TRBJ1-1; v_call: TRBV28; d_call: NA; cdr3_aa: CASSLSPRTSFF; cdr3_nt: TGTGCCAGCAGTTTATCCCCCAGGACATCGTTCTTT
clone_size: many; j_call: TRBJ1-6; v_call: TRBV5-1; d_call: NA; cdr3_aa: CASSLEGGSSPLHF; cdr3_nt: TGCGCCAGCAGCTTGGAGGGGGGCAGTTCACCCCTCCACTTT
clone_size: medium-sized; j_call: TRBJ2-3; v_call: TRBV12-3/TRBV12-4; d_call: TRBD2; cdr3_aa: CASSPPSGASTDTQYF; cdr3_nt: TGTGCCAGCAGTCCGCCTAGCGGGGCGAGCACAGATACGCAGTATTTT
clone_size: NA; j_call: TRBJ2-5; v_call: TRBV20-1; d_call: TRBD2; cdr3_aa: CSANGLAEQETQYF; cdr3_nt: TGCAGTGCTAATGGACTAGCGGAACAAGAGACCCAGTACTTC
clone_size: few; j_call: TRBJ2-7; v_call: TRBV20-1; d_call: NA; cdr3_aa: CSARSDRQSYEQYF; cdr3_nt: TGCAGTGCTAGAAGTGACAGACAATCCTACGAGCAGTACTTC
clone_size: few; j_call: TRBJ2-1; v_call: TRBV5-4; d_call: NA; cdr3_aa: CASSSSPNNEQFF; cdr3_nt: TGTGCCAGCAGCTCGTCCCCTAACAATGAGCAGTTCTTC
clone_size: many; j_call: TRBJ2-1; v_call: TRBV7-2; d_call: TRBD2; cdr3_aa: CASSWTSGSTAGDEQFF; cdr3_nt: TGTGCCAGCAGCTGGACTAGCGGGAGTACGGCCGGCGATGAGCAGTTCTTC
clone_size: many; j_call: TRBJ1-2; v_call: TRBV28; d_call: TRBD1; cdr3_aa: CASTPPGQNYGYTF; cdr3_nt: TGTGCCAGCACTCCTCCGGGACAGAACTATGGCTACACCTTC
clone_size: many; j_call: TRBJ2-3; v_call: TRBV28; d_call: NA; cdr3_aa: CASSKWGTDTQYF; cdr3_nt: TGTGCCAGCAGCAAGTGGGGGACAGATACGCAGTATTTT
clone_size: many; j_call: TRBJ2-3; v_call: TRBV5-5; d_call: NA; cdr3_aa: CASSLRLPSTDTQYF; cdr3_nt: TGTGCCAGCAGCTTAAGGCTACCAAGCACAGATACGCAGTATTTT
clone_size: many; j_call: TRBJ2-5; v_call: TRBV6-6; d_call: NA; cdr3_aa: CASSYAQSETQYF; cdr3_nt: TGTGCCAGCAGTTACGCTCAGTCCGAGACCCAGTACTTC
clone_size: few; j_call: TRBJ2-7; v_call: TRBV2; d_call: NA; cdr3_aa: CASERTYEQYF; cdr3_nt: TGTGCCAGCGAGCGAACCTACGAGCAGTACTTC
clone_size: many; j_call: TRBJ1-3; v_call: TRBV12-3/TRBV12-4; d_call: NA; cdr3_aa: CASSSRGRTSGNTIYF; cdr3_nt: TGTGCCAGCAGCTCCCGAGGACGGACCTCTGGAAACACCATATATTTT
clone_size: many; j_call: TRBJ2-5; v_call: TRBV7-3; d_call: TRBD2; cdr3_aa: CASSQEAGDAETQYF; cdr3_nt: TGTGCCAGCAGCCAAGAAGCGGGGGACGCTGAGACCCAGTACTTC
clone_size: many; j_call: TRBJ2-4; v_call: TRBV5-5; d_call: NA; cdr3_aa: CASQDSKNIQYF; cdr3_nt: TGTGCCAGCCAGGACAGCAAAAACATTCAGTACTTC
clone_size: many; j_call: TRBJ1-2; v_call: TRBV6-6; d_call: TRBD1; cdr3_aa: CAIGTGTREGIGYTF; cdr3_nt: TGTGCCATAGGGACAGGGACAAGGGAAGGGATTGGCTACACCTTC
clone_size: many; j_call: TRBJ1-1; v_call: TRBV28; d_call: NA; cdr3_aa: CASSLPGSNTEAFF; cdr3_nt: TGTGCCAGCAGTTTACCAGGTAGTAACACTGAAGCTTTCTTT
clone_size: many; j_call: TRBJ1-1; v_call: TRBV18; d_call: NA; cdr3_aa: CASSPGQQNTEAFF; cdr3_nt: TGTGCCAGCTCACCGGGACAACAGAACACTGAAGCTTTCTTT
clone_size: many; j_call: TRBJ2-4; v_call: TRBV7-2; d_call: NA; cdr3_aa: CASSLRGDKNIQYF; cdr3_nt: TGTGCCAGCAGCTTAAGAGGGGACAAAAACATTCAGTACTTC
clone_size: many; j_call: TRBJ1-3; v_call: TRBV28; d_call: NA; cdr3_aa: CASSSSTVGPGNTIYF; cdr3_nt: TGTGCCAGCAGTTCGAGTACGGTAGGACCTGGAAACACCATATATTTT
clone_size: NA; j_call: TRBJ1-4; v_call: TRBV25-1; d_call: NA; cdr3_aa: CASSEPVTNEKLFF; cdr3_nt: TGTGCCAGCAGTGAACCCGTTACTAATGAAAAACTGTTTTTT
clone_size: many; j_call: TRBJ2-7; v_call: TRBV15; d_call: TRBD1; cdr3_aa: CATSRVGQGSYEQYF; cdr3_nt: TGTGCCACCAGCAGAGTGGGACAGGGGTCCTACGAGCAGTACTTC
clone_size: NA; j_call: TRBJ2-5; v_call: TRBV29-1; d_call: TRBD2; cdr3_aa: CSVEKLAGRSETQYF; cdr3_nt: TGCAGCGTTGAAAAGCTAGCGGGGAGGTCAGAGACCCAGTACTTC
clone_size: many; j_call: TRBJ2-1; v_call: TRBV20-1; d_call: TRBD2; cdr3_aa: CSARDSLAGPSYNEQFF; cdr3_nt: TGCAGTGCTAGAGATAGCCTAGCGGGGCCCTCCTACAATGAGCAGTTCTTC
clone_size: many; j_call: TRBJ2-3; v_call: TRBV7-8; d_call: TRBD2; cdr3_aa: CASSTRLAAGTDTQYF; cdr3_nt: TGTGCCAGCAGCACCAGACTAGCGGCTGGAACAGATACGCAGTATTTT
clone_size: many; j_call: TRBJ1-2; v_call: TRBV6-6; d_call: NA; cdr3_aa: CASTRERDYGYTF; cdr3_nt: TGTGCCAGCACCCGCGAGAGGGACTATGGCTACACCTTC
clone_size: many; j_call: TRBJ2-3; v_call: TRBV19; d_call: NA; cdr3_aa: CATSQSGPSTDTQYF; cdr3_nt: TGTGCCACCTCCCAATCAGGACCAAGTACAGATACGCAGTATTTT
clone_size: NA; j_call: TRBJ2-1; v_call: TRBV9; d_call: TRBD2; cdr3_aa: CASSVFKMAGGLGEQFF; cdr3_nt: TGTGCCAGCAGCGTCTTTAAAATGGCGGGGGGGCTCGGGGAGCAGTTCTTC
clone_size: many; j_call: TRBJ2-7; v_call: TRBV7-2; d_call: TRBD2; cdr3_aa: CASSALAAPTSSNYEQYF; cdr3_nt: TGTGCCAGCAGCGCCCTAGCGGCTCCTACGAGCTCCAACTACGAGCAGTACTTC
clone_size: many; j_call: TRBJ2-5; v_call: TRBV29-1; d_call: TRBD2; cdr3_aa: CSVARGVETQYF; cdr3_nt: TGCAGCGTTGCCCGGGGGGTGGAGACCCAGTACTTC
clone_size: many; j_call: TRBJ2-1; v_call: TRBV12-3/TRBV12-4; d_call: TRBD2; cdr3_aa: CASGGGGAGGREQFF; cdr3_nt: TGTGCCAGCGGGGGGGGTGGGGCGGGGGGGCGAGAGCAGTTCTTC
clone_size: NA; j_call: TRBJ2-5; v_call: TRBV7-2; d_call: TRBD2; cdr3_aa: CASSLSGRGGQETQYF; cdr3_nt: TGTGCCAGCAGCTTAAGCGGGAGAGGGGGCCAAGAGACCCAGTACTTC
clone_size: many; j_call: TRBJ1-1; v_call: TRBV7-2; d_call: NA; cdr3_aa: CASSLGGGLGAFF; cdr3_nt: TGTGCCAGCAGCTTAGGGGGGGGTCTTGGAGCTTTCTTT
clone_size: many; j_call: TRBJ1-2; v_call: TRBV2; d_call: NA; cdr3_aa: CASSGERVGYTF; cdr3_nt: TGTGCCAGCAGTGGCGAAAGGGTTGGCTACACCTTC
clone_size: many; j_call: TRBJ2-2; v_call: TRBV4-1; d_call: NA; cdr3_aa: CASSQDLWTVTNTGELFF; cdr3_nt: TGCGCCAGCAGCCAAGATTTATGGACGGTCACGAACACCGGGGAGCTGTTTTTT
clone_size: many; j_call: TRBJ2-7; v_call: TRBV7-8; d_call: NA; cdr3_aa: CASSLGFSYEQYF; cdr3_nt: TGTGCCAGCAGCTTAGGGTTCTCCTACGAGCAGTACTTC